Below, 2 T cell receptor beta chains from the same sample are listed, as sequenced in a study of cytomegalovirus exposure and HLA in healthy donors. The PCR had 60 Vbeta and 13 Jbeta primers. The table came from immunoSEQ multiplex PCR; TCRdb's copy has only in-frame clones and leaves some out. This sample has some 130,000 clones, with 70% to 80% found just once. What was sequenced was PBMCs. All receptors come from a woman between 50 and 59 years old in good health and CMV-seronegative.

V gene TRBV27 combines with J gene TRBJ2-1, with TRBD2 matching 8 bases. Per germline, CDR1 MNHEY and CDR2 SMNVEV (reference sequence). The CDR3 has 15 amino acids. The V and J ends lost 2 bases and 9 bases, in that order; junction bases with no gene match: 9. CDR3 nucleotides: TGTGCCAGCAGTTTAACGACGGGAGGGCAAGGTGAGCAGTTCTTC. This codes for CASSLTTGGQGEQFF.

The rearrangement links TRBV6-4 to TRBJ2-3, with 8 bases that match TRBD1. V trimming: 5 bases; J trimming: 4 bases; junction bases outside the gene matches: 5. The CDR3 has 14 amino acids. The germline V gene has CDR1 MRHNA and CDR2 SNTAGT. CDR3 nucleotides: TGTGCCAGCAGTTCTCTACAGGGGGCAGATACGCAGTATTTT. Translating it yields CASSSLQGADTQYF.